This TCR beta chain comes out of a study of cytomegalovirus exposure and HLA in healthy donors. For the study at large: Researchers found that roughly 81% of a few hundred genotyped donors fell within the Caucasian-associated ancestry cluster.

Every donor was a healthy person donating bone marrow. The study, taken as a whole, reports: V- and J-gene trimming in TCR beta was tied to a missense DCLRE1C variant by an analysis performed later.

This CDR3 has 19 residues. With V trimmed by 1 base and J by 0 bases, 10 bases remained unmatched. Germline V gene sequence: CDR1 LNHDA, CDR2 SQIVND (reference sequence). Vbeta (60) and Jbeta (13) primers were used in the PCR. Data came from immunoSEQ multiplex PCR; TCRdb stores just in-frame clones and leaves some out. The sample contains 85,000 to 130,000 clones, more than 65% of which appear only once. Points on this clone: The target antigen is unknown.

The sequenced sample was PBMCs. V usage is TRBV19 and J usage is TRBJ1-1; 11 bases fit TRBD1. This TCR was sampled from a woman aged 50 to 60 in good health and CMV-seropositive. CDR3: CASSIVYRTGGLMNTEAFF. DNA of the CDR3: TGTGCCAGTAGTATAGTTTACCGGACAGGGGGCTTGATGAACACTGAAGCTTTCTTT.